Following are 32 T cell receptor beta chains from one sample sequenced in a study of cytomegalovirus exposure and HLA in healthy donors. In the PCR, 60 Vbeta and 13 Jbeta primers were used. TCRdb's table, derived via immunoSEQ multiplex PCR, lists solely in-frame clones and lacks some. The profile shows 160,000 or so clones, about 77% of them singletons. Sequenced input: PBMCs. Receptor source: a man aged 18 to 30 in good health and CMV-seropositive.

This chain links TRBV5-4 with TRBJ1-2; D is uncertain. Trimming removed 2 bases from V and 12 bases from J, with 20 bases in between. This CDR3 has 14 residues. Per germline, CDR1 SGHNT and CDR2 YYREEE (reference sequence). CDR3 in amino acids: CASSFDLGTRSDTF. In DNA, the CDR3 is TGTGCCAGCAGCTTTGATTTGGGCACTAGAAGTGACACCTTC.

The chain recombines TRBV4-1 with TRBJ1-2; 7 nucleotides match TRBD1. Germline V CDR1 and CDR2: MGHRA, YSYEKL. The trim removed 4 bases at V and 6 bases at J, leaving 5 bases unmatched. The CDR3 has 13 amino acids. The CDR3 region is CASSLWQGDGYTF. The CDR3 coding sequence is TGCGCCAGCAGCCTGTGGCAGGGGGATGGCTACACCTTC.

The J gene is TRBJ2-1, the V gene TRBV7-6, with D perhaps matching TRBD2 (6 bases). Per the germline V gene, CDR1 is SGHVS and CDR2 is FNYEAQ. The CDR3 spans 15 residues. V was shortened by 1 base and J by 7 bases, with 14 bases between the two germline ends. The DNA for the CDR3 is TGTGCCAGCAGCTTAGAGGATGTGGGGGGAAATGAGCAGTTCTTC. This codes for CASSLEDVGGNEQFF.

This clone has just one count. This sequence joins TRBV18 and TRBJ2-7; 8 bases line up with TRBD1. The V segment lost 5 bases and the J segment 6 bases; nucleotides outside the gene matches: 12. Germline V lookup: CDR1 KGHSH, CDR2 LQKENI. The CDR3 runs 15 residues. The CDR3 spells CASSVRQGPLFEQYF. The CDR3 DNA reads TGTGCCAGCTCAGTTCGACAGGGGCCTCTTTTCGAGCAGTACTTC.

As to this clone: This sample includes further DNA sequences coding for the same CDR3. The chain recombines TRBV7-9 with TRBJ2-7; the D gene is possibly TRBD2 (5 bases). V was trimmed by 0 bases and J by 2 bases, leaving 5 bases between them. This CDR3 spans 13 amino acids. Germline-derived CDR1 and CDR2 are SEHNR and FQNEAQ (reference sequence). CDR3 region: CASSLAGAYEQYF. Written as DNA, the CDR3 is TGTGCCAGCAGCTTAGCGGGAGCCTACGAGCAGTACTTC.

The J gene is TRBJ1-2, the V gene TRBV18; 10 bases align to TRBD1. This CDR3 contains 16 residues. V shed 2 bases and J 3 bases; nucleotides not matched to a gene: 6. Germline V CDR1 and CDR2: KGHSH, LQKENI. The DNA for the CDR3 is TGTGCCAGCTCACCAGACAGGGGGCCGCACGACTATGGCTACACCTTC. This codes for CASSPDRGPHDYGYTF.

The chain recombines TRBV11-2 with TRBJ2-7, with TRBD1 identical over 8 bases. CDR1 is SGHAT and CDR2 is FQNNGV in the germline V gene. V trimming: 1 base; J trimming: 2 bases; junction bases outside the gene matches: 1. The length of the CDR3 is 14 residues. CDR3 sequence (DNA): TGTGCCAGCAGCTTAGGGACAGGGCCCTACGAGCAGTACTTC. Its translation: CASSLGTGPYEQYF.

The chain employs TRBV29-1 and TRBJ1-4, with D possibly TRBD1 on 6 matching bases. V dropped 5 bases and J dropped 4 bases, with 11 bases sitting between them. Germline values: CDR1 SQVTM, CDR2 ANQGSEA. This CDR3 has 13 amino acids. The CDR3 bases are TGCAGCGTTCCGGACAGAATTAATGAAAAACTGTTTTTT. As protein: CSVPDRINEKLFF.

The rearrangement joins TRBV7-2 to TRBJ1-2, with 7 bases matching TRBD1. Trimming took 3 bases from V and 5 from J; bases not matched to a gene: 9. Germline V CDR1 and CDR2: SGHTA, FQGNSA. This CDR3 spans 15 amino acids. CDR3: CASSFTGTAIYGYTF. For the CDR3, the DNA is TGTGCCAGCAGCTTCACCGGGACAGCTATTTATGGCTACACCTTC.

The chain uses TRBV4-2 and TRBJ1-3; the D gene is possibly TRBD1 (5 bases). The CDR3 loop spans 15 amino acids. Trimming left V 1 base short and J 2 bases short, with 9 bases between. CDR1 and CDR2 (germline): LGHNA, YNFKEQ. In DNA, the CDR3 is TGTGCCAGCAGCCAAGGGGGGGGGACTGGAAACACCATATATTTT. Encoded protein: CASSQGGGTGNTIYF.

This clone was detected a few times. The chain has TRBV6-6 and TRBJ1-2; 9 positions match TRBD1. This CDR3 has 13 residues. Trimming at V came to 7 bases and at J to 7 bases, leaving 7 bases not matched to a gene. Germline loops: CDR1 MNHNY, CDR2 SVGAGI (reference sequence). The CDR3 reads CASKLDRGSGYTF. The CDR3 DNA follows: TGTGCCAGCAAACTAGACAGGGGGTCTGGCTACACCTTC.

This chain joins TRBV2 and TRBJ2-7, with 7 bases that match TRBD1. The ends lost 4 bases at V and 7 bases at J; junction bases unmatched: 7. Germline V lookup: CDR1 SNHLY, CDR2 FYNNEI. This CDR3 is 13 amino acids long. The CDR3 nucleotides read TGTGCCAGCAGTGTACAGGGGTGGAAAGAGCAGTACTTC. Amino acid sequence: CASSVQGWKEQYF.

DNA for the CDR3: TGTGCCAGCAGTGTGGTGGGGGCCTCCTACGAGCAGTACTTC. This encodes CASSVVGASYEQYF. The rearrangement uses TRBV6-1 and TRBJ2-7; TRBD1 might be the D (6 bases). The germline CDR1 and CDR2 sequences are MNHNS and SASEGT. V lost 4 bases to trimming and J lost 0 bases, with 10 bases between them. This CDR3 region has 14 residues.

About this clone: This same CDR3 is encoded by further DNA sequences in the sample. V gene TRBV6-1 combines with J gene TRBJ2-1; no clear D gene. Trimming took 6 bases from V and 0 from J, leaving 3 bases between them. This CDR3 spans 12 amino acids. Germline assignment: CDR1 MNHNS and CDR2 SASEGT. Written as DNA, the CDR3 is TGTGCCAGCAGGAGCTCCTACAATGAGCAGTTCTTC. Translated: CASRSSYNEQFF.

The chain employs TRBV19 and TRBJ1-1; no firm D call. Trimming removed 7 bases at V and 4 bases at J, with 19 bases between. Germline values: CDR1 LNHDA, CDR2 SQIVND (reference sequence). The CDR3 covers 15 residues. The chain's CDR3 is CASIYGRGTGTEAFF. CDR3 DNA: TGTGCCAGTATTTATGGGCGGGGAACGGGCACTGAAGCTTTCTTT.

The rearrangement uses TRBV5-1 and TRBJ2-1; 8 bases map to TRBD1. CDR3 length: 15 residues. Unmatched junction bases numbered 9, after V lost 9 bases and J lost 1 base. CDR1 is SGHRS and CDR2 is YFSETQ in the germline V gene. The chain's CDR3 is CATNPGTGSYNEQFF. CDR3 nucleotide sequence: TGCGCCACCAACCCCGGGACAGGTTCCTACAATGAGCAGTTCTTC.

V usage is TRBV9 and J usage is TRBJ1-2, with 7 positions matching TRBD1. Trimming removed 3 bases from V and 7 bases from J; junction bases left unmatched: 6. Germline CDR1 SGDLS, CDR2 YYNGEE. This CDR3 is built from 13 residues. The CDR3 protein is CASSGDRLGGYTF. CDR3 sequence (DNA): TGTGCCAGCAGCGGGGACAGATTGGGTGGCTACACCTTC. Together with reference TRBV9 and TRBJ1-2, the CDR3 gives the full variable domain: DSGVTQTPKHLITATGQRVTLRCSPRSGDLSVYWYQQSLDQGLQFLIQYYNGEERAKGNILERFSAQQFPDLHSELNLSSLELGDSALYFCASSGDRLGGYTFGSGTRLTVV.

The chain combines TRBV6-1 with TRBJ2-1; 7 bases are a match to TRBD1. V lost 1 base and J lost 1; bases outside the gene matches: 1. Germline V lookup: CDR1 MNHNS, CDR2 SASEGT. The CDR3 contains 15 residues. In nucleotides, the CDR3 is TGTGCCAGCAGTGAAGGACAGGGATCCTACAATGAGCAGTTCTTC. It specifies CASSEGQGSYNEQFF.

The CDR3, as DNA: TGTGCCAGCAGCTTGTGGCGCGGAGGCACAGATACGCAGTATTTT. Translating gives CASSLWRGGTDTQYF. V gene TRBV5-4 combines with J gene TRBJ2-3; D unresolved. The CDR3 spans 15 residues. Trimming left V 1 base short and J 1 base short, with 10 bases between. The germline V gene encodes CDR1 SGHNT and CDR2 YYREEE (reference sequence).

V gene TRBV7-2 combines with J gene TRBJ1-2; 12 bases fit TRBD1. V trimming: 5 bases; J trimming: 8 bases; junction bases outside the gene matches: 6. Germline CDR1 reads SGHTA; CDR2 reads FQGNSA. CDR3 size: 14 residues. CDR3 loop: CASSASGTGGGYTF. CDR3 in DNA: TGTGCCAGCAGCGCCTCCGGGACAGGGGGCGGCTACACCTTC.

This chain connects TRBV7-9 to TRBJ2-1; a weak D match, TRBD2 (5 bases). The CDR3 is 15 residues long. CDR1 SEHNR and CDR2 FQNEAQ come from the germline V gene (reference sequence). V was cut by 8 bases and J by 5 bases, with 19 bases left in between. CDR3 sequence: CASPPGTKPHNEQFF. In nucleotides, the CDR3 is TGTGCCAGCCCTCCGGGAACCAAACCCCACAATGAGCAGTTCTTC.

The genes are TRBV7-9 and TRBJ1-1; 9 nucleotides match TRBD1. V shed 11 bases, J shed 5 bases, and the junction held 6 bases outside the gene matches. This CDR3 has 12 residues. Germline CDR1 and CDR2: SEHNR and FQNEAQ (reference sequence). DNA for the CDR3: TGTGCCGCTGGACAGGGGTGGACTGAAGCTTTCTTT. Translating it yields CAAGQGWTEAFF.

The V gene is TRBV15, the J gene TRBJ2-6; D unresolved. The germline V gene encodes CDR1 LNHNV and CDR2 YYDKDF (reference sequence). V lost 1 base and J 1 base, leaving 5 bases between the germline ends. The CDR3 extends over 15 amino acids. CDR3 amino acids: CATSRVVSGANVLTF. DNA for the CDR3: TGTGCCACCAGCAGAGTAGTATCTGGGGCCAACGTCCTGACTTTC.

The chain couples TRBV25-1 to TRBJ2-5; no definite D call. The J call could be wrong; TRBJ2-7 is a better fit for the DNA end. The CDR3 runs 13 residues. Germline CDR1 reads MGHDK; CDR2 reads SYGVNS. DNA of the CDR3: TGTGCCAGCAGTGATTCATGGTCCTACGAGCAGTACTTC. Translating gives CASSDSWSYEQYF.

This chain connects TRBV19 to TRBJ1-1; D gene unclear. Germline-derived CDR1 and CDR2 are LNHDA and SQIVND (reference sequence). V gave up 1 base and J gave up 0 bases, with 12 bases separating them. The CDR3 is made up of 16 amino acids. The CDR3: CASSIGGFPLNTEAFF. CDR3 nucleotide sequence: TGTGCCAGTAGTATAGGCGGGTTCCCTTTGAACACTGAAGCTTTCTTT.

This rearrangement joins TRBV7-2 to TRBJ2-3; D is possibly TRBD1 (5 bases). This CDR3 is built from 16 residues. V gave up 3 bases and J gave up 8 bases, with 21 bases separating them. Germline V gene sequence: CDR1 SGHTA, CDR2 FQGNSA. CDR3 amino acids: CASSLGSGKYRVTQYF. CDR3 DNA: TGTGCCAGCAGCTTGGGATCAGGGAAGTACCGGGTTACGCAGTATTTT.

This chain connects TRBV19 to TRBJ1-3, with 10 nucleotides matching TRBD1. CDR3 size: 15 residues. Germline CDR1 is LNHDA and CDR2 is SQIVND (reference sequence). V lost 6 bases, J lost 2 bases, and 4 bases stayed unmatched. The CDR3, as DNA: TGTGCCAGTAGCAGAGACAGGGGGCCTGGAAACACCATATATTTT. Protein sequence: CASSRDRGPGNTIYF.

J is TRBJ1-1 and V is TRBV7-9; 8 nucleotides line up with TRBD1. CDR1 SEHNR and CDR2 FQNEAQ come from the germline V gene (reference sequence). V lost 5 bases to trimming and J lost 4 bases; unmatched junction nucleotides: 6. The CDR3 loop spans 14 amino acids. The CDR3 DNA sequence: TGTGCCAGCAGCCCAACCCAGGGGGCCACTGAAGCTTTCTTT. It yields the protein CASSPTQGATEAFF.

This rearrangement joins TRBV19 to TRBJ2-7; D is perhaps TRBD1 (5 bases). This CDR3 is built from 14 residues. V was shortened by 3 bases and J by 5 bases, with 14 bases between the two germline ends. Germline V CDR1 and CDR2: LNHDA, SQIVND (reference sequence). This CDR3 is CASSISRVGDEQYF. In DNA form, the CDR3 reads TGTGCCAGTAGTATCAGCAGGGTTGGGGACGAGCAGTACTTC.

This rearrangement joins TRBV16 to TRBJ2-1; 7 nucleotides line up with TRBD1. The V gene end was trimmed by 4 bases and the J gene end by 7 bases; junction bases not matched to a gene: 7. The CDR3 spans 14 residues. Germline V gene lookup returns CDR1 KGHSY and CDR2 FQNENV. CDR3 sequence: CASSPTGAGNEQFF. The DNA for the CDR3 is TGTGCCAGCAGCCCTACAGGGGCAGGGAATGAGCAGTTCTTC.

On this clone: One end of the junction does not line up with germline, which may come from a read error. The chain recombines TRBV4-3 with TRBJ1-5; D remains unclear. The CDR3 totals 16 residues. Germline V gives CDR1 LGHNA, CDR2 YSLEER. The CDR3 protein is CASGQDLGEKGQPQHF. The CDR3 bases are TGCGCCAGCGGCCAAGATTTGGGAGAAAAGGGACAGCCCCAGCATTTT.

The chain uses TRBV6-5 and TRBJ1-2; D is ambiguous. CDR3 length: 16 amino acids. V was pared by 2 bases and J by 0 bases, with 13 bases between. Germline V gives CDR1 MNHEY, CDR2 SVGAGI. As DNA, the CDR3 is TGTGCCAGCAGTTACCAGCAGGCGGGAGCTAACTATGGCTACACCTTC. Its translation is CASSYQQAGANYGYTF.